Described below is a single T cell receptor beta chain sequence and its context. Its matching antigen is unknown. Addition of a universal primer site occurred through template switching, and cDNA carried unique molecular identifiers. MiXCR, run by TCRdb on the 5' RACE reads, gives a single entry per CDR3 protein. Of some 1,600,000 distinct CDR3 sequences listed, around 33% are singletons. These data come from a study of identical twins. Only healthy Caucasians were included as donors. CDR3 length: 14 residues. Germline CDR1 is MGHDK and CDR2 is SYGVNS. The junction had 10 bases not matched to a gene; V was cut back by 8 bases and J by 3 bases. Study outcomes and limitations: Out-of-frame sharing of TCR alpha in monozygotic twins was underestimated by models. In drawing conclusions, the study used cross-sectional statistical analysis and did not follow the same donors.

V usage is TRBV25-1 and J usage is TRBJ2-7, with 7 positions matching TRBD2. The receptor's source is a newborn girl in good health. What was sequenced was cord blood. Here the CDR3 DNA reads TGTGCCAGCGCCCAGGGCGGGAGCTACTACGAGCAGTACTTC. It yields the protein CASAQGGSYYEQYF.